What follows describes a single T cell receptor (beta chain). Its cognate antigen has yet to be identified. No clone much larger than this one lies a single base away; base qualities are absent. Instrument on record: Illumina HiSeq 1500. The public reads were quality trimmed at Q25 with fastp and then assembled into clones with MiXCR by TCRdb, keeping productive beta chains. Here each entry gathers all rows of one CDR3 protein and keeps the most common genes and DNA. For this sample the table gives a few hundred thousand distinct CDR3 sequences, of which approximately 26% were detected only once. The biggest ten clones account for over 10% of the sample. The data are from a study of T cell repertoires in cytomegalovirus infection (dated by TCRdb to between 2018 and 2020). Describing the broader study: Because public TCR beta signatures pointed to carriage of CMV infection together with the matching HLA type, the HLA type of each donor mattered for the analysis. General findings and caveats noted by the study authors: In the ex vivo response, HLA-C-restricted CMV-specific TCR beta clonotypes were dominant, and in two of eight donors the single most frequent clonotype came from this HLA-C-restricted group. In both this cohort and an independent cohort of a few hundred donors, the cumulative frequency of public TCR beta family members distinguished carriers of CMV infection plus the relevant HLA type.

CDR1 SQVTM and CDR2 ANQGSEA are derived from the germline V gene. Counted from cysteine to valine, this CDR3 has 13 amino acids. Here the CDR3 DNA is all that survives: 39 bases in frame from base 1. V and J are trimmed by 6 bases and 0 bases, and the gene matches miss 4 bases of the junction. This clonotype was obtained from a human donor in good health (CMV status not recorded). Some clones in this sample may be carry-over from other donors' samples. The chain joins TRBV29-1 to TRBJ2-7, with TRBD1 identical over 8 junction bases. Material for sequencing was PBMCs. The DNA sequence is TGCAGCGTAGACAGGGGCCTCTCCTACGAGCAGTACGTC. This codes for CSVDRGLSYEQYV.